The rows below give T cell receptor beta chains drawn from one sample of a study of cytomegalovirus exposure and HLA in healthy donors. Sequencing used immunoSEQ multiplex PCR; TCRdb keeps in-frame clones, though not all of them. The table shows 100,000 to 150,000 clones, with 73% occurring only once. Sequencing used PBMCs. The source is a man aged 60 to 69 in good health and CMV-seropositive. Each CDR3 is given with its conserved first and last residue. The D gene is left open where the match is weak. Clone sizes are given selectively: once, few, many, or a class where the clone is expanded.

clone size	V gene	D gene	J gene	CDR3 DNA	CDR3 protein
once	TRBV5-5	TRBD2	TRBJ2-7	TGTGCCAGCAGCCCCGGGGGGGTCTCCTACGAGCAGTACTTC	CASSPGGVSYEQYF
NA	TRBV10-3	TRBD2	TRBJ2-7	TGTGCCATCAGTGAGTCCCTTAGCGGGTCCACCGGGGAGCAGTACTTC	CAISESLSGSTGEQYF
NA	TRBV4-1	NA	TRBJ1-2	TGCGCCAGCAGCCAGGGGATTCAGGGCGGGATCTATGGCTACACCTTC	CASSQGIQGGIYGYTF
NA	TRBV5-6	TRBD2	TRBJ2-1	TGTGCCAGCAGCTATTGGACTAGCGGTGACAATGAGCAGTTCTTC	CASSYWTSGDNEQFF
NA	TRBV7-9	TRBD1	TRBJ2-1	TGTGCCAGCGCGCGACGGTCCGGGACAGAGGCGTTCTTC	CASARRSGTEAFF
NA	TRBV7-3	NA	TRBJ1-3	TGTGCCAGCAGCTTAAGTCCATCTGGAAACACCATATATTTT	CASSLSPSGNTIYF
NA	TRBV7-7	NA	TRBJ2-7	TGTGCTAGCAGCTTAGGACCGGACAACTCCTACGAGCAGTACTTC	CASSLGPDNSYEQYF
NA	TRBV7-8	NA	TRBJ2-5	TGTGCCAGCAGCTTAGCGCAGGGCCAAGAGACCCAGTACTTC	CASSLAQGQETQYF
NA	TRBV25-1	TRBD1	TRBJ2-1	TGTGCCAGCAGACCGGGACAGGGTGCTGCTGAGCAGTTCTTC	CASRPGQGAAEQFF
NA	TRBV10-2	TRBD2	TRBJ2-1	TGCGCCAGCAGCCTGACTAGCGGGGAGTACAATGAGCAGTTCTTC	CASSLTSGEYNEQFF
NA	TRBV7-9	NA	TRBJ1-2	TGTGCCAGCAGCTTCACGGGTCCTATAGGCTACACCTTC	CASSFTGPIGYTF
few	TRBV2	NA	TRBJ1-1	TGTGCCAGCACCAGACAGGCCCTGAACACTGAAGCTTTCTTT	CASTRQALNTEAFF
NA	TRBV5-1	TRBD2	TRBJ2-4	TGCGCCAGCAGCTTGGTAGCGGGGGCAACCAAAAACATTCAGTACTTC	CASSLVAGATKNIQYF
few	TRBV5-6	NA	TRBJ1-5	TGTGCCAGCAGCTTGGGCGGGAGGCCCCAGCATTTT	CASSLGGRPQHF
few	TRBV7-3	TRBD1	TRBJ2-7	TGTGCCAGCAGCTTGGGGACAGGGGGAAGCGAGCAGTACTTC	CASSLGTGGSEQYF
once	TRBV5-1	TRBD2	TRBJ2-1	TGCGCCAGCAGCTTGGTGGCTAGCGGGGAATTCAATGAGCAGTTCTTC	CASSLVASGEFNEQFF
few	TRBV5-4	NA	TRBJ1-1	TGTGCCAGCAGCTTGTCCCGGGGCACTGAAGCTTTCTTT	CASSLSRGTEAFF
NA	TRBV19	NA	TRBJ2-7	TGTGCCAGTAGTCCTCCAGGGTCCTACGAGCAGTACTTC	CASSPPGSYEQYF
few	TRBV6-5	NA	TRBJ1-4	TGTGCCAGCAGCAGGGGAACAACTAATGAAAAACTGTTTTTT	CASSRGTTNEKLFF
NA	TRBV15	TRBD1	TRBJ1-2	TGTGCCACCAGCAGTCAAACCGGGACAGCCTCCGGCTACACCTTC	CATSSQTGTASGYTF
NA	TRBV7-3	TRBD1	TRBJ2-7	TGTGCCAGCAGCTTAACGTCGGCAGGGGGCGGCGAGCAGTACTTC	CASSLTSAGGGEQYF
many	TRBV7-3	TRBD2	TRBJ2-7	TGTGCCAGCAGCTCGCTAGCGGGGGGGCCTTGGGAGCAGTACTTC	CASSSLAGGPWEQYF
NA	TRBV9	NA	TRBJ2-4	TGTGCCAGCAGCGGGCCGACTGTAGCCAAAAACATTCAGTACTTC	CASSGPTVAKNIQYF
NA	TRBV28	NA	TRBJ1-2	TGTGCCAGCAGTTTACAGGGGTACGGCTACACCTTC	CASSLQGYGYTF